This T cell receptor (beta chain) is drawn from a study of cytomegalovirus exposure and HLA in healthy donors. Germline loops: CDR1 SGHRS, CDR2 YFSETQ. This CDR3 spans 15 amino acids. With V trimmed by 0 bases and J by 2 bases, 4 bases remained unmatched. Vbeta (60) and Jbeta (13) primers were used in the PCR. Source study methods: In a later analysis, of around 83 million unique beta chains, around 11 million appeared in at least two donors. Assay used: immunoSEQ multiplex PCR; TCRdb lists only in-frame clones, some missing. Clone size and the V and J calls come from that table; the DNA yielded D and trimming. The data hold 150,000 to 200,000 clones, with 65% to 80% observed a single time. Comment on this clone: The identical CDR3 is also encoded by other nucleotide sequences in the sample.

The source material was PBMCs. The chain employs TRBV5-1 and TRBJ2-5; 7 bases align to TRBD1. This receptor was obtained from a woman between 45 and 60 years old in good health and CMV-seropositive. The CDR3 is CASSLAGTVQETQYF. The DNA for the CDR3 is TGCGCCAGCAGCTTGGCTGGGACAGTACAAGAGACCCAGTACTTC.